One sample yielded the 21 T cell receptor beta chains listed below, sequenced in a study of CD8+ T cells in alopecia areata. Using CD4, CD8alpha, NKG2D, NKG2ACE and other markers, pooled cutaneous lymph node cells were sorted. Following extraction, RNA underwent reverse transcription to cDNA, which served as the sequencing template. The assay was immunoSEQ multiplex PCR, and TCRdb's table has in-frame clones only and misses some. The sample shows 270,000 or so clones, none of them appearing just once. The sample comprised CD4+ T cells sorted from a lymph node. Receptor source: a C3H/HeJ mouse with alopecia areata. The MHC haplotype of this mouse line is H2-k.

This clone turned up a few times. Here the gene names and germline are mouse. The read ends 4 residues before the CDR3 terminus; that terminus is restored from the germline J gene. The rearrangement uses TRBV19 and TRBJ2-7, with 8 nucleotides matching TRBD2. The germline CDR1 and CDR2 sequences are FNHDT and SITEND (reference sequence). The junction had 6 bases not matched to a gene; V was cut back by 2 bases and J by 2 bases. The CDR3 length is 15 residues. CDR3 sequence: CASSIYGGAPYEQYF. The DNA read from the CDR3 is TGTGCCAGCAGTATTTACGGGGGGGCCCCCTAT.

In the case of this clone: Gene names refer to mouse genes. The CDR3: CASRTGSSYEQYF. CDR3 bases read: TGTGCTAGCAGAACAGGGAGCTCCTAT. The chain recombines TRBV17 with TRBJ2-7, with D perhaps matching TRBD1 (6 bases). The CDR3 goes on 4 residues after the read ends, and that part is filled in from the germline J gene. Trimming removed 6 bases from V and 0 bases from J, with 9 bases in between. This CDR3 spans 13 amino acids. Per germline, CDR1 MNHDT and CDR2 YYDKIL.

Turning to this clone: Any gene name here is a mouse gene name. The CDR3 reads CAGGQNTEVFF. The covered CDR3 bases are TGTGCCGGGGGACAAAACACA. The chain couples TRBV13-1 to TRBJ1-1, with D possibly matching TRBD1 (6 bases). The read gets to within 4 residues of the CDR3 end, and the germline J gene fills in the rest. The V and J ends lost 10 bases and 1 base respectively, with 8 bases between them. CDR3 length equals 11 residues. CDR1 and CDR2 (germline): NSHNY, SYGAGN.

This clone occurred a few times. The gene symbols are mouse symbols. The CDR3 sequence is CASSTQNSYNSPLYF. The sequenced CDR3 bases are TGTGCCAGCAGTACACAGAATTCCTATAATTCGCCC. The chain carries TRBV19 and TRBJ1-6; D is undetermined. The CDR3 extends 3 residues past the end of the read, so its final part is completed from the germline J gene. TRBJ1-6 qualifies as an ORF whose function is uncertain. Trimming left V 3 bases short and J 0 bases short, with 7 bases between. The germline V gene has CDR1 FNHDT and CDR2 SITEND (reference sequence). The CDR3 is 15 amino acids.

This clone was seen only a few times. Mouse gene names apply. From the germline J gene comes the end of the CDR3, since the read stops 4 residues before it. This rearrangement joins TRBV14 to TRBJ2-1; 8 bases are a match to TRBD2. Germline CDR1 SGHDT, CDR2 FRDEAV. This CDR3 contains 16 residues. With V trimmed by 0 bases and J by 1 base, 3 bases remained unmatched. The sequenced part of the CDR3 DNA is TGTGCCAGCAGTTTCTCTGGGGGGCCAAACTATGCT. This codes for CASSFSGGPNYA. The CDR3 reads in full as CASSFSGGPNYAEQFF.

As concerns this clone: Gene names and germline refer to mouse. The read ends 4 residues early relative to the CDR3; the germline J gene fills the gap. V and J are TRBV5 and TRBJ2-1; TRBD2 aligns across 8 bases. V lost 1 base to trimming and J lost 3 bases; unmatched junction nucleotides: 2. The length of the CDR3 is 15 residues. The germline V gene encodes CDR1 LGHNA and CDR2 YNLKQL (reference sequence). This chain's CDR3 is CASSQAGGTYAEQFF. CDR3 DNA (partial): TGTGCCAGCAGCCAAGCTGGGGGGACCTATGCT.

A few counts support this clone. The genes are named according to mouse. Read data end 4 residues before the CDR3 end; the end is taken from the germline J gene. The chain has TRBV2 and TRBJ1-2; unclear D gene. Trimming removed 0 bases from V and 1 base from J, with 6 bases in between. CDR1 is LGHNA, CDR2 YSYQKL, per germline. This CDR3 comprises 14 residues. Here the CDR3 reads CASSQDSRNSDYTF. Incomplete CDR3 DNA: TGTGCCAGCAGCCAAGATTCCAGAAACTCC.

This clone has only a few counts. All gene names here are mouse names. The CDR3 end falls 4 residues outside the read, so it is completed with the germline J gene. The V and J genes are TRBV17 and TRBJ2-5; a weak D match, TRBD1 (6 bases). Germline values: CDR1 MNHDT, CDR2 YYDKIL. The CDR3 runs 14 residues. V was clipped by 2 bases and J by 3 bases, with 9 bases between them. CDR3 DNA (partial): TGTGCTAGCAGTAGACCGGGACAACAAGAC. Protein: CASSRPGQQD. In full, the CDR3 is CASSRPGQQDTQYF.

A note on this clone: Gene names are the mouse ones. Read sequence stops 4 residues before the CDR3 end, and the germline J gene provides the missing end. The V call is TRBV13-1, the J call TRBJ1-1, with TRBD1 identical over 7 bases. The V gene end was trimmed by 6 bases and the J gene end by 4 bases; junction bases not matched to a gene: 3. This CDR3 is built from 12 residues. Germline V gene data show CDR1 as NSHNY and CDR2 as SYGAGN. The CDR3 loop reads CASKGQPTEVFF. CDR3 DNA, as far as it was read: TGTGCCAGCAAGGGACAGCCCACA.

This clone has at least ten counts. Gene names and germline match the mouse. The CDR3 end falls 4 residues outside the read, so it is completed with the germline J gene. V is TRBV13-3 and J is TRBJ2-2, with 11 bases lining up with TRBD2. The length of the CDR3 is 15 residues. Germline-derived CDR1 and CDR2 are NNHDY and SYVADS. The trim removed 3 bases at V and 2 bases at J, leaving 0 bases unmatched. CDR3 DNA (partial): TGTGCCAGCAGTGGACTGGGGGGGAACACCGGG. Residues: CASSGLGGNTG. The CDR3 as a whole reads CASSGLGGNTGQLYF.

This clone was observed a handful of times. Gene labels here are mouse ones. The read comes to an end 4 residues before the CDR3 does, leaving the germline J gene to fill in the end. The chain combines TRBV5 with TRBJ2-7; the match to TRBD2 covers 7 bases. The CDR3 extends over 15 amino acids. After removal of 0 bases from V and 0 bases from J, the junction contained 2 bases not matched to a gene. CDR1 LGHNA and CDR2 YNLKQL come from the germline V gene (reference sequence). Incomplete CDR3 DNA: TGTGCCAGCAGCCAAGAACTGGGGAGCTCCTAT. As protein: CASSQELGSSY. The full CDR3 reads CASSQELGSSYEQYF.

Only a few counts were recorded for this clone. Here the gene names and germline are mouse. The read ends 4 residues early relative to the CDR3; the germline J gene fills the gap. The chain combines TRBV31 with TRBJ1-2; 10 nucleotides line up with TRBD1. CDR3 length: 13 amino acids. V lost 4 bases, J lost 3 bases, and 2 bases stayed unmatched. Germline CDR1 GKSSPN, CDR2 SITVG. The CDR3 loop reads CAWKGTGDSDYTF. Partial CDR3 DNA: TGTGCCTGGAAAGGGACAGGGGACTCC.

There are a few counts of this clone. Gene names are the mouse ones. The read ends 4 residues before the CDR3 terminus; that terminus is restored from the germline J gene. The chain recombines TRBV13-3 with TRBJ1-2; maybe TRBD1 (6 bases). V was trimmed by 6 bases and J by 0 bases, leaving 9 bases between them. The V gene's germline CDR1 is NNHDY and CDR2 SYVADS. The length of the CDR3 is 13 residues. The sequenced part of the CDR3 DNA is TGTGCCAGCACGAGACAGGCAAACTCC. It specifies CASTRQANS. The CDR3 in full is CASTRQANSDYTF.

As concerns this clone: The genes and germline here are from mouse. The read comes to an end 4 residues before the CDR3 does, leaving the germline J gene to fill in the end. This chain uses TRBV4 with TRBJ2-5; 7 bases are a match to TRBD2. J lost 2 bases, V lost 4 bases, and 3 bases had no gene match. This CDR3 comprises 14 residues. CDR1 LGHDT and CDR2 YNNKQL come from the germline V gene (reference sequence). The chain's CDR3 is CASSSPGGQDTQYF. The CDR3 DNA, read in part, is TGTGCCAGCAGCTCCCCTGGGGGCCAAGAC.

About this clone itself: Each gene name is a mouse one. The sequenced fragment ends 4 residues before the CDR3 boundary, so the rest is inferred from the germline J gene. The gene calls are TRBV13-1 and TRBJ1-2; maybe TRBD1 (5 bases). The germline V gene has CDR1 NSHNY and CDR2 SYGAGN. The CDR3 totals 15 residues. V lost 0 bases to trimming and J lost 0 bases, with 9 bases between them. The sequenced CDR3 bases are TGTGCCAGCAGTGATGCACCAGGGACAAACTCC. As protein: CASSDAPGTNS. The CDR3, in full, reads CASSDAPGTNSDYTF.

Worth noting for this clone: These gene names are mouse names. The read ends 4 residues before the CDR3 terminus; that terminus is restored from the germline J gene. The same CDR3 arises from other DNA sequences in this sample as well. The genes are TRBV1 and TRBJ2-3, with 13 bases identical to TRBD2. V trimming: 4 bases; J trimming: 3 bases; junction bases outside the gene matches: 1. This CDR3 is built from 15 residues. The V gene's germline CDR1 is NSQYPW and CDR2 LRSPGD (reference sequence). CDR3 region: CTCSGTGGAAETLYF. The sequenced CDR3 bases are TGCACCTGCAGTGGGACTGGGGGGGCGGCAGAA.

Regarding this clone: Gene names follow the mouse nomenclature. The read terminates 4 residues before the CDR3 end, so the remaining end is supplied by the germline J gene. This chain links TRBV4 with TRBJ2-5, with 8 bases that match TRBD2. This CDR3 region has 15 residues. The germline V gene encodes CDR1 LGHDT and CDR2 YNNKQL (reference sequence). V trimming: 5 bases; J trimming: 1 base; junction bases outside the gene matches: 5. Partial CDR3 DNA: TGTGCCAGCAGCCCACTGGGGGCCTACCAAGAC. This encodes CASSPLGAYQD. The full CDR3 reads CASSPLGAYQDTQYF. Combining the CDR3 with reference TRBV4 and TRBJ2-5 gives the whole variable domain ETAVFQTPNYHVTQVGNEVSFNCKQTLGHDTMYWYKQDSKKLLKIMFSYNNKQLIVNETVPRRFSPQSSDKAHLNLRIKSVEPEDSAVYLCASSPLGAYQDTQYFGPGTRLLVL.

In the case of this clone: Gene labels here are mouse ones. The read stops 4 residues short of the end of the CDR3; the missing end is completed from the germline J gene. This rearrangement joins TRBV1 to TRBJ1-1, with 7 bases fitting TRBD1. Germline lookup yields CDR1 NSQYPW and CDR2 LRSPGD (reference sequence). The CDR3 runs to 16 residues. Trimming at V came to 4 bases and at J to 0 bases, leaving 8 bases not matched to a gene. Incomplete CDR3 DNA: TGCACCTGCAGTGTTCCGGGACAGATTGCAAACACA. Residues: CTCSVPGQIANT. In full, the CDR3 is CTCSVPGQIANTEVFF.

This clone was detected a few times. Genes and germline come from the mouse. The read comes to an end 4 residues before the CDR3 does, leaving the germline J gene to fill in the end. Within the sample, other DNA sequences also encode this same CDR3. This chain uses TRBV1 with TRBJ2-2, with TRBD2 identical over 8 bases. There are 15 residues in the CDR3. The J segment lost 1 base and the V segment lost 4 bases, leaving 2 bases of the junction unmatched. The germline gives CDR1 NSQYPW, CDR2 LRSPGD (reference sequence). The sequenced CDR3 bases are TGCACCTGCAGTGGGACTGGGAAAAACACCGGG. As protein: CTCSGTGKNTG. The whole CDR3 protein reads CTCSGTGKNTGQLYF.

Of note for this clone: These gene names are mouse names. The sample contains more than one DNA sequence encoding this CDR3. CDR3 DNA, as far as it was read: TGTGCCAGCAGTTTACAGGAC. Encoded protein: CASSLQD. The full CDR3 is CASSLQDTQYF. V usage is TRBV14 and J usage is TRBJ2-5; no firm D call. The read terminates 4 residues ahead of where the CDR3 ends, so the germline J gene completes it. Germline V lookup: CDR1 SGHDT, CDR2 FRDEAV. The CDR3 runs to 11 residues.

This clone was seen ten or more times. Mouse names are used for the genes. The chain's CDR3 is CASSSGTGDQDTQYF. CDR3 DNA, as far as it was read: TGTGCTAGCAGTAGTGGCACTGGGGACCAAGAC. The gene calls are TRBV17 and TRBJ2-5; TRBD2 matches at 7 bases. The read comes to an end 4 residues before the CDR3 does, leaving the germline J gene to fill in the end. Germline assignment: CDR1 MNHDT and CDR2 YYDKIL. The CDR3 loop spans 15 amino acids. Trimming took 3 bases from V and 1 from J; bases not matched to a gene: 4. The entire variable domain, with the rest obtained from reference TRBV17 and TRBJ2-5, is as follows: DTTVKQNPRYKLARVGKPVNLICSQTMNHDTMYWYQKKPNQAPKLLLFYYDKILNREADTFEKFQSSRPNNSFCSLYIGSAGLEYSAMYLCASSSGTGDQDTQYFGPGTRLLVL.